This is a list of T cell receptor beta chains from one sample in a study of blood T cell repertoires in COVID-19. Generated by immunoSEQ multiplex PCR, the TCRdb table keeps only in-frame clones and is missing some. The sample includes hundreds of thousands of clones, 70% to 90% of them seen just once. The specimen was peripheral blood. The receptors come from a man aged 50 or older with COVID-19, enrolled during active disease. Both conserved end residues are part of each CDR3. A D gene is named only where the DNA matches it firmly. Not all rows give a size; the values are once, few, many and, for expanded clones, a class.

TRBV2,NA,TRBD1,TRBJ2-7,TGTGCCAGCAGTGGCCTGGACAGGGGTTTTTACGAGCAGTACTTC,CASSGLDRGFYEQYF
TRBV3-1/TRBV3-2,NA,NA,TRBJ1-1,TGTGCCAGCAGCCAAGGGGGGACACCTATGAACACTGAAGCTTTCTTT,CASSQGGTPMNTEAFF
TRBV6-5,once,TRBD2,TRBJ2-2,TGTGCCAGCAGTTACGGCGGGGGGAAGGGCGGGGAGCTGTTTTTT,CASSYGGGKGGELFF
TRBV4-3,NA,NA,TRBJ1-5,TGCGCCAGCAGCCGAACACAGGTCGGGCCCCAGCATTTT,CASSRTQVGPQHF
TRBV29-1,NA,TRBD2,TRBJ2-5,TGCAGCCTGTGGACTAGCGGGGTCGAGACCCAGTACTTC,CSLWTSGVETQYF
TRBV7-8,NA,TRBD2,TRBJ2-7,TGTGCCAGCAGCGCGCCGGGACTAGCGGTACTTCTCGAGCAGTACTTC,CASSAPGLAVLLEQYF
TRBV7-8,NA,NA,TRBJ2-2,TGTGCCAGCAGCTTCACTAACACCGGGGAGCTGTTTTTT,CASSFTNTGELFF
TRBV11-2,NA,NA,TRBJ1-3,TGTGCCAGCAGCTTAGTCCCAGGGCCTGGAAACACCATATATTTT,CASSLVPGPGNTIYF
TRBV7-6,NA,TRBD2,TRBJ2-1,TGTGCCAGCACCATAGCGGGGGGGCACCACAATGAGCAGTTCTTC,CASTIAGGHHNEQFF
TRBV7-3,NA,TRBD1,TRBJ2-5,TGTGCCAGCAGCGTGGACAGGGTAGAGACCCAGTACTTC,CASSVDRVETQYF
TRBV6-6,NA,TRBD1,TRBJ1-2,TGTGCCAGCAGAGAATCCAGGGGGCTCGGCTACACCTTC,CASRESRGLGYTF
TRBV12-5,NA,TRBD1,TRBJ1-1,TGTGCTAGTGGTTTAGCAGGGGGCACTGAAGCTTTCTTT,CASGLAGGTEAFF
TRBV5-1,NA,NA,TRBJ1-3,TGCGCCAGCAGCTTGGCCATCCCAGACACCATATATTTT,CASSLAIPDTIYF
TRBV10-2,NA,NA,TRBJ2-2,TGCGCCAGCACCATACTTGCCGGGGAGCTGTTTTTT,CASTILAGELFF
TRBV3-1/TRBV3-2,NA,TRBD1,TRBJ2-7,TGTGCCAGCAGCCGGGACAGGGGATCCTACGAGCAGTACTTC,CASSRDRGSYEQYF
TRBV10-3,NA,NA,TRBJ1-5,TGTGCCATCAGTGAGGGGCCCGGGGTTCCCCAGCATTTT,CAISEGPGVPQHF